Listed below are T cell receptor beta chains from one sample, sequenced in a study of blood T cell repertoires in COVID-19. Profiled with immunoSEQ multiplex PCR; TCRdb holds only in-frame clones, not every one. The sample consists of approximately 240,000 clones, about 80% of them appearing once. Sequencing was performed on peripheral blood. These receptors originate from a woman younger than 45 who had recovered from COVID-19. CDR3s include the opening cysteine and the closing phenylalanine or tryptophan. The order of the fields is J gene, clone size, D gene, V gene, CDR3 length, CDR3 protein, CDR3 DNA. D genes are given only for firm matches. Not every row has a clone size; where given, it reads once, few, many or a size class.

J gene: TRBJ1-1; clone size: NA; D gene: TRBD1; V gene: TRBV6-5; CDR3 length: 11; CDR3 protein: CASRQGPEAFF; CDR3 DNA: TGTGCCAGTAGACAGGGCCCTGAAGCTTTCTTT
J gene: TRBJ2-3; clone size: once; D gene: TRBD2; V gene: TRBV7-6; CDR3 length: 16; CDR3 protein: CASSLGTSGNLNTQYF; CDR3 DNA: TGTGCCAGCAGCTTGGGGACTAGCGGGAATTTAAATACGCAGTATTTT
J gene: TRBJ1-5; clone size: NA; D gene: NA; V gene: TRBV30; CDR3 length: 13; CDR3 protein: CAWSGGFNQPQHF; CDR3 DNA: TGTGCCTGGAGTGGGGGCTTCAATCAGCCCCAGCATTTT
J gene: TRBJ2-1; clone size: NA; D gene: TRBD2; V gene: TRBV19; CDR3 length: 15; CDR3 protein: CASSIRAGGYNEQFF; CDR3 DNA: TGTGCCAGTAGTATACGAGCGGGAGGGTACAATGAGCAGTTCTTC
J gene: TRBJ2-1; clone size: once; D gene: TRBD2; V gene: TRBV5-6; CDR3 length: 15; CDR3 protein: CASSLSGRANNEQFF; CDR3 DNA: TGTGCCAGCAGCTTAAGCGGGAGGGCCAACAATGAGCAGTTCTTC
J gene: TRBJ2-7; clone size: NA; D gene: NA; V gene: TRBV11-2; CDR3 length: 14; CDR3 protein: CASSPTAGLYEQYF; CDR3 DNA: TGTGCCAGCAGCCCAACGGCCGGGTTGTACGAGCAGTACTTC
J gene: TRBJ2-7; clone size: NA; D gene: NA; V gene: TRBV12-3/TRBV12-4; CDR3 length: 12; CDR3 protein: CASSLGGREQYF; CDR3 DNA: TGTGCCAGCAGCCTGGGGGGTCGCGAGCAGTACTTC
J gene: TRBJ2-7; clone size: NA; D gene: NA; V gene: TRBV5-5; CDR3 length: 11; CDR3 protein: CASSLYVEQYF; CDR3 DNA: TGTGCCAGCAGCCTATACGTCGAGCAGTACTTC
J gene: TRBJ2-1; clone size: NA; D gene: TRBD1; V gene: TRBV3-1/TRBV3-2; CDR3 length: 15; CDR3 protein: CASSRRQGARNEQFF; CDR3 DNA: TGTGCCAGCAGCAGACGACAGGGGGCAAGGAATGAGCAGTTCTTC
J gene: TRBJ2-1; clone size: NA; D gene: NA; V gene: TRBV5-1; CDR3 length: 13; CDR3 protein: CASSLERINEQFF; CDR3 DNA: TGCGCCAGCAGCTTGGAGAGGATTAATGAGCAGTTCTTC
J gene: TRBJ2-7; clone size: NA; D gene: TRBD2; V gene: TRBV5-4; CDR3 length: 14; CDR3 protein: CASNPGGPQSEQYF; CDR3 DNA: TGTGCCAGCAACCCGGGAGGGCCTCAAAGTGAGCAGTACTTC
J gene: TRBJ2-1; clone size: NA; D gene: TRBD2; V gene: TRBV7-3; CDR3 length: 19; CDR3 protein: CASSHGLAGGSGTYNEQFF; CDR3 DNA: TGTGCCAGCAGCCACGGACTAGCGGGAGGCTCGGGAACTTACAATGAGCAGTTCTTC
J gene: TRBJ2-2; clone size: NA; D gene: NA; V gene: TRBV21-1; CDR3 length: 19; CDR3 protein: CASSKVGLGLAGNTGELFF; CDR3 DNA: TGTGCCAGCAGCAAAGTAGGGCTCGGGCTAGCGGGGAACACCGGGGAGCTGTTTTTT
J gene: TRBJ2-3; clone size: NA; D gene: NA; V gene: TRBV29-1; CDR3 length: 12; CDR3 protein: CSVETSTDTQYF; CDR3 DNA: TGCAGCGTTGAGACTAGCACAGATACGCAGTATTTT
J gene: TRBJ1-5; clone size: few; D gene: NA; V gene: TRBV7-8; CDR3 length: 16; CDR3 protein: CASSLVRVTSNQPQHF; CDR3 DNA: TGTGCCAGCAGCTTAGTACGGGTGACTAGCAATCAGCCCCAGCATTTT
J gene: TRBJ1-2; clone size: few; D gene: NA; V gene: TRBV12-3/TRBV12-4; CDR3 length: 13; CDR3 protein: CARLQGLNYGYTF; CDR3 DNA: TGTGCCAGACTCCAGGGGCTTAACTATGGCTACACCTTC
J gene: TRBJ1-1; clone size: NA; D gene: NA; V gene: TRBV7-3; CDR3 length: 15; CDR3 protein: CASSSLEGVGTEAFF; CDR3 DNA: TGTGCCAGCAGCTCCCTCGAGGGGGTAGGCACTGAAGCTTTCTTT
J gene: TRBJ1-5; clone size: NA; D gene: NA; V gene: TRBV12-3/TRBV12-4; CDR3 length: 12; CDR3 protein: CASSLGSGDQHF; CDR3 DNA: TGTGCCAGCAGTTTAGGCTCAGGGGACCAGCATTTT
J gene: TRBJ2-7; clone size: NA; D gene: TRBD1; V gene: TRBV19; CDR3 length: 15; CDR3 protein: CASRRGQGTSYEQYF; CDR3 DNA: TGTGCCAGTAGGAGGGGACAGGGGACCTCCTACGAGCAGTACTTC
J gene: TRBJ2-1; clone size: NA; D gene: NA; V gene: TRBV7-3; CDR3 length: 15; CDR3 protein: CASSFYGGYYNEQFF; CDR3 DNA: TGTGCCAGCAGCTTTTACGGGGGATACTACAATGAGCAGTTCTTC
J gene: TRBJ2-7; clone size: NA; D gene: NA; V gene: TRBV3-1/TRBV3-2; CDR3 length: 14; CDR3 protein: CASSQRGPIYEQYF; CDR3 DNA: TGTGCCAGCAGCCAAAGGGGCCCGATATACGAGCAGTACTTC
J gene: TRBJ2-7; clone size: NA; D gene: TRBD1; V gene: TRBV5-1; CDR3 length: 15; CDR3 protein: CASRLDRGSSYEQYF; CDR3 DNA: TGCGCCAGCAGGCTGGACAGGGGGAGCTCCTACGAGCAGTACTTC
J gene: TRBJ2-7; clone size: NA; D gene: NA; V gene: TRBV28; CDR3 length: 15; CDR3 protein: CASTSPQGGQYEQYF; CDR3 DNA: TGTGCCAGCACCAGCCCCCAGGGAGGACAATACGAGCAGTACTTC
J gene: TRBJ2-3; clone size: NA; D gene: NA; V gene: TRBV3-1/TRBV3-2; CDR3 length: 16; CDR3 protein: CASSQKKRLGTDTQYF; CDR3 DNA: TGTGCCAGCAGCCAAAAAAAGCGGTTAGGCACAGATACGCAGTATTTT
J gene: TRBJ2-7; clone size: NA; D gene: TRBD2; V gene: TRBV9; CDR3 length: 15; CDR3 protein: CASSPHLAGGYEQYF; CDR3 DNA: TGTGCCAGCAGCCCTCACCTAGCGGGAGGGTACGAGCAGTACTTC
J gene: TRBJ1-1; clone size: NA; D gene: TRBD1; V gene: TRBV7-2; CDR3 length: 14; CDR3 protein: CASSYRGCGTEAFF; CDR3 DNA: TGTGCCAGCAGCTACAGGGGGTGCGGCACTGAAGCTTTCTTT
J gene: TRBJ2-4; clone size: once; D gene: TRBD1; V gene: TRBV5-1; CDR3 length: 14; CDR3 protein: CASTQGQSENIQYF; CDR3 DNA: TGCGCCAGCACCCAGGGACAGTCGGAAAACATTCAGTACTTC
J gene: TRBJ1-5; clone size: NA; D gene: TRBD1; V gene: TRBV28; CDR3 length: 12; CDR3 protein: CASRISGQGAHF; CDR3 DNA: TGTGCCAGCAGGATATCGGGACAGGGTGCGCATTTT